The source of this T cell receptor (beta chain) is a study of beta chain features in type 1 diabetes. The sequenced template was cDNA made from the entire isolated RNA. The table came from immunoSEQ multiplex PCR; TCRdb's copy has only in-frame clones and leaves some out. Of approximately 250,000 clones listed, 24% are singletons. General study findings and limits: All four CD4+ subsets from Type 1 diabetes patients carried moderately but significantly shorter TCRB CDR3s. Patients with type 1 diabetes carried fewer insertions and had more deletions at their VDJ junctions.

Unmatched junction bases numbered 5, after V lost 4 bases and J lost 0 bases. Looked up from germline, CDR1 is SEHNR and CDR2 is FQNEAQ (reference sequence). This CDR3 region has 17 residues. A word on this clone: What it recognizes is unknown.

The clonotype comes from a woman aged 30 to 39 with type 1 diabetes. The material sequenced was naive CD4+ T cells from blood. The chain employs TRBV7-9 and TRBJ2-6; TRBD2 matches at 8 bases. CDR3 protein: CASSSGTRGSGANVLTF. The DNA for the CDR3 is TGTGCCAGCAGCTCCGGGACTAGGGGCTCTGGGGCCAACGTCCTGACTTTC.